This TCR beta chain was found in a study of blood T cell repertoires in COVID-19. The J segment lost 1 base and the V segment lost 1 base, leaving 2 bases of the junction unmatched. Germline lookup yields CDR1 LNHNV and CDR2 YYDKDF (reference sequence). This CDR3 is 15 amino acids long. Sequenced by immunoSEQ multiplex PCR; TCRdb stores in-frame clones only, minus some. The sample lists 140,000 to 150,000 clones; approximately 80% were seen once. The sequence was collected from a human donor with acute or convalescent COVID-19. The donor label of this sample is uncertain. The sample comprised peripheral blood. The chain recombines TRBV15 with TRBJ1-2, with 8 positions matching TRBD1. The CDR3: CATSRGGTGNYGYTF. The DNA for the CDR3 is TGTGCCACCAGCAGAGGCGGGACAGGTAACTATGGCTACACCTTC.